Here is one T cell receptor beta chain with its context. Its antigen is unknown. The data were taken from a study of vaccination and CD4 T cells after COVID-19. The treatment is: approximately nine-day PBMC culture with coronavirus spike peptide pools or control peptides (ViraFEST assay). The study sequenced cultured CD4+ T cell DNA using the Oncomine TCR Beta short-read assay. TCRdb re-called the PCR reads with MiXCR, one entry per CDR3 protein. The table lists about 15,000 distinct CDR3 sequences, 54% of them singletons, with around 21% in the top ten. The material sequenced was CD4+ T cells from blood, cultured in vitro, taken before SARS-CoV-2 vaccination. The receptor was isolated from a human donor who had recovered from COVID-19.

This CDR3 is CATSRAPGLAGDGEQFF. CDR3 bases: TGTGCCACCAGCAGAGCGCCGGGACTAGCGGGGGACGGGGAGCAGTTCTTC. V is TRBV15 and J is TRBJ2-1, with TRBD2 identical over 14 bases. The V segment lost 1 base and the J segment 10 bases; nucleotides outside the gene matches: 9. The CDR3 runs 17 residues. Germline V lookup: CDR1 LNHNV, CDR2 YYDKDF (reference sequence).